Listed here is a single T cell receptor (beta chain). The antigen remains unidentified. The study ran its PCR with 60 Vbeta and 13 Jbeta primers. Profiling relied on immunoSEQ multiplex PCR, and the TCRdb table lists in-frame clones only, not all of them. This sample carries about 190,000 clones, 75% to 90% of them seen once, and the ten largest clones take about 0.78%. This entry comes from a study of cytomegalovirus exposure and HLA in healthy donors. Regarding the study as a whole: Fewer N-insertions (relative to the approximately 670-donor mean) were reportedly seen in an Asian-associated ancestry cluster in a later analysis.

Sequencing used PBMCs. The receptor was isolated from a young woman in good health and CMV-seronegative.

CDR3 in DNA: TGCGCCAGCAGCCCAGACTTATCCAATGAGCAGTTCTTC. As protein: CASSPDLSNEQFF. V and J are TRBV5-1 and TRBJ2-1, with no clear D. Trimming stripped 4 bases from V and 6 bases from J, with 11 bases between. The CDR3 consists of 13 residues. The germline V gene encodes CDR1 SGHRS and CDR2 YFSETQ.